What follows are 19 T cell receptor beta chains derived from one specimen sequenced in a study of PD-1 blockade in classical Hodgkin lymphoma. Every patient was affected by relapse after autologous stem cell transplantation, while exposure to brentuximab vedotin was not uniform. Isolation of CD8+ T cells from thawed PBMCs used magnetic negative selection. Using immunoSEQ multiplex PCR, the repertoire was profiled, and TCRdb retains in-frame clones only, with some absent. The sample has 10,000 to 15,000 clones, roughly 84% seen once. This sample comprised CD8+ T cells from blood, obtained at baseline. These receptors were obtained from a human donor with classical Hodgkin lymphoma.

This clone was picked up one time. The gene calls are TRBV7-8 and TRBJ1-2, with D hard to call. V was pared by 0 bases and J by 5 bases, with 16 bases between. The CDR3 consists of 16 residues. CDR1 and CDR2 (germline): SGHVS, FQNEAQ. DNA of the CDR3: TGTGCCAGCAGCTTAGCGTCACTGGAGAGCCCGTATGGCTACACCTTC. It codes for CASSLASLESPYGYTF.

This rearrangement joins TRBV11-2 to TRBJ2-7; 10 bases fit TRBD1. Germline CDR1 and CDR2: SGHAT and FQNNGV. The CDR3 has 14 amino acids. J lost 6 bases, V lost 4 bases, and 6 bases had no gene match. The CDR3 sequence: CASSYRDRGFEQYF. In nucleotides, the CDR3 is TGTGCCAGCAGCTACCGGGACAGGGGTTTCGAGCAGTACTTC.

The chain has TRBV27 and TRBJ2-5; D not certain. The CDR3 sequence is 14 residues long. The V gene lost 6 bases and the J gene lost 7 bases, with 18 bases spanning the gap. Germline-derived CDR1 and CDR2 are MNHEY and SMNVEV (reference sequence). CDR3 loop: CASSLTGSPGTQYF. As DNA, the CDR3 is TGTGCCAGCAGCCTAACCGGGTCCCCGGGGACCCAGTACTTC.

CDR3 residues: CASSLYLADHEQFF. CDR3 DNA sequence: TGTGCCAGCAGTTTATATCTAGCGGATCATGAGCAGTTCTTC. V is TRBV27 and J is TRBJ2-1; 7 bases align to TRBD2. Germline values: CDR1 MNHEY, CDR2 SMNVEV (reference sequence). This CDR3 spans 14 amino acids. V gave up 1 base and J gave up 8 bases; unmatched junction bases: 5.

This clone was seen a handful of times. Other DNA variants within this sample encode the same CDR3. This rearrangement joins TRBV5-6 to TRBJ2-1; unclear D gene. This CDR3 has 16 amino acids. Trimming removed 4 bases from V and 5 bases from J, with 19 bases in between. Germline V gene data show CDR1 as SGHDT and CDR2 as YYEEEE. The CDR3 coding sequence is TGTGCCAGCAGCCACCGGGTCTTCCCCTCTCACAATGAGCAGTTCTTC. This encodes CASSHRVFPSHNEQFF.

The gene calls are TRBV5-1 and TRBJ1-3; D unclear. Germline assignment: CDR1 SGHRS and CDR2 YFSETQ. There are 13 residues in the CDR3. Trimming left V 8 bases short and J 3 bases short, with 12 bases between. The CDR3: CARRPGFGNTIYF. The CDR3 DNA reads as TGCGCCAGGAGGCCGGGTTTTGGAAACACCATATATTTT. The full variable domain, with the rest looked up from reference TRBV5-1 and TRBJ1-3, is KAGVTQTPRYLIKTRGQQVTLSCSPISGHRSVSWYQQTPGQGLQFLFEYFSETQRNKGNFPGRFSGRQFSNSRSEMNVSTLELGDSALYLCARRPGFGNTIYFGEGSWLTVV.

The V and J genes are TRBV6-1 and TRBJ1-5; D unresolved. Germline assignment: CDR1 MNHNS and CDR2 SASEGT. CDR3 size: 11 residues. Trimming cost V 6 bases and J 5 bases, with 5 bases left between them. The DNA for the CDR3 is TGTGCCAGCAGAGACTATCAGCCCCAGCATTTT. This codes for CASRDYQPQHF.

The rearrangement joins TRBV27 to TRBJ2-7; tentative D call: TRBD1 (5 bases). Trimming took 6 bases from V and 3 from J, leaving 15 bases between them. Germline V gene sequence: CDR1 MNHEY, CDR2 SMNVEV (reference sequence). The CDR3 runs 14 residues. The CDR3, as DNA: TGTGCCAGCAGCCTCACGGCGGACAACTACGAGCAGTACTTC. It is translated as CASSLTADNYEQYF.

V usage is TRBV6-6 and J usage is TRBJ1-1; D gene ambiguous. V lost 7 bases and J lost 4, with 10 bases in between. Germline CDR1 MNHNY, CDR2 SVGAGI (reference sequence). The CDR3 has 12 amino acids. In DNA form, the CDR3 reads TGTGCCAGCAACGAGGGCGGCACTGAAGCTTTCTTT. It encodes CASNEGGTEAFF.

This rearrangement joins TRBV6-6 to TRBJ1-4, with no clear D. Germline V gene lookup returns CDR1 MNHNY and CDR2 SVGAGI (reference sequence). This CDR3 is built from 15 residues. V gave up 2 bases and J gave up 0 bases, with 7 bases separating them. DNA for the CDR3: TGTGCCAGCAGTTACAGAGACACAACTAATGAAAAACTGTTTTTT. Translated: CASSYRDTTNEKLFF.

The chain employs TRBV21-1 and TRBJ1-1; TRBD1, the table's D call, lacks a check against the DNA. TRBV21-1 constitutes a pseudogene. The CDR3 spans 15 residues. This chain's CDR3 is CASSNQTAMNTEAFF. The DNA for the CDR3 is TGTGCCAGCAGCAACCAGACAGCAATGAACACTGAAGCTTTCTTT.

The V call is TRBV27, the J call TRBJ2-7; 11 bases line up with TRBD2. CDR1 and CDR2 (germline): MNHEY, SMNVEV (reference sequence). CDR3 length equals 16 residues. The J segment lost 3 bases and the V segment lost 6 bases, leaving 10 bases of the junction unmatched. DNA of the CDR3: TGTGCCAGCAGCACAACCTCTAGCGGGGGGCTCTACGAGCAGTACTTC. Its protein is CASSTTSSGGLYEQYF.

V gene TRBV15 combines with J gene TRBJ2-3, with 11 bases identical to TRBD1. Per germline, CDR1 LNHNV and CDR2 YYDKDF (reference sequence). V was pared by 5 bases and J by 1 base, with 8 bases of the junction left unmatched. The CDR3 is made up of 17 amino acids. In nucleotides, the CDR3 is TGTGCCACCAGCCCACGGCGGACAGGGGGCCGCACAGATACGCAGTATTTT. This codes for CATSPRRTGGRTDTQYF.

A note on this clone: Mismatch with germline at one junction end may stem from a read error. The genes are TRBV2 and TRBJ2-7; 9 nucleotides agree with TRBD1. The CDR3 length is 15 residues. The V gene's germline CDR1 is SNHLY and CDR2 FYNNEI. This chain's CDR3 is CTSSTPGTGSYEQYF. In nucleotides, the CDR3 is TGTACCAGCAGCACACCCGGGACAGGGAGCTACGAGCAGTACTTC.

V usage is TRBV7-6 and J usage is TRBJ1-6; possibly TRBD1 for D (6 bases). The CDR3 runs 14 residues. With 4 bases removed from V and 10 bases from J, the gap between germline ends came to 14 bases. Germline V gene lookup returns CDR1 SGHVS and CDR2 FNYEAQ. In DNA, the CDR3 is TGTGCCAGCAGCTCCGACAGGTCCCTCTCACCCCTCCACTTT. Amino acids: CASSSDRSLSPLHF. The full variable domain, with the rest looked up from reference TRBV7-6 and TRBJ1-6, is GAGVSQSPRYKVTKRGQDVALRCDPISGHVSLYWYRQALGQGPEFLTYFNYEAQQDKSGLPNDRFSAERPEGSISTLTIQRTEQRDSAMYRCASSSDRSLSPLHFGNGTRLTVT.

This clone showed up just a few times. The chain's CDR3 is CASSISVSGANVLTF. The CDR3 DNA reads as TGTGCCAGCAGTATCAGCGTCTCTGGGGCCAACGTCCTGACTTTC. The chain carries TRBV2 and TRBJ2-6; D is unresolved. The V gene's germline CDR1 is SNHLY and CDR2 FYNNEI. V was pared by 5 bases and J by 0 bases, with 8 bases between. The CDR3 runs 15 residues.

There are a few counts of this clone. V gene TRBV14 combines with J gene TRBJ2-3; 10 nucleotides agree with TRBD2. Looked up from germline, CDR1 is SGHDN and CDR2 is FVKESK. After removal of 4 bases from V and 4 bases from J, the junction contained 8 bases not matched to a gene. This CDR3 has 16 amino acids. CDR3 protein: CASSPDSGGKADTQYF. The CDR3, as DNA: TGTGCCAGCAGCCCGGATAGCGGGGGGAAGGCAGATACGCAGTATTTT.

The chain combines TRBV5-6 with TRBJ1-4, with D possibly TRBD1 on 5 matching bases. The CDR3 extends over 14 amino acids. The germline CDR1 and CDR2 sequences are SGHDT and YYEEEE. V was cut by 4 bases and J by 5 bases, with 12 bases left in between. CDR3 sequence: CASSQGAQNEKLFF. The DNA for the CDR3 is TGTGCCAGCAGCCAAGGGGCACAGAATGAAAAACTGTTTTTT.

V gene TRBV9 combines with J gene TRBJ2-7, with 7 nucleotides matching TRBD1. The CDR3 is 13 residues long. Germline values: CDR1 SGDLS, CDR2 YYNGEE. The V and J ends lost 2 bases and 3 bases, in that order; junction bases with no gene match: 2. CDR3: CASSVGQFYEQYF. The DNA of the CDR3 is TGTGCCAGCAGCGTGGGACAGTTCTACGAGCAGTACTTC.